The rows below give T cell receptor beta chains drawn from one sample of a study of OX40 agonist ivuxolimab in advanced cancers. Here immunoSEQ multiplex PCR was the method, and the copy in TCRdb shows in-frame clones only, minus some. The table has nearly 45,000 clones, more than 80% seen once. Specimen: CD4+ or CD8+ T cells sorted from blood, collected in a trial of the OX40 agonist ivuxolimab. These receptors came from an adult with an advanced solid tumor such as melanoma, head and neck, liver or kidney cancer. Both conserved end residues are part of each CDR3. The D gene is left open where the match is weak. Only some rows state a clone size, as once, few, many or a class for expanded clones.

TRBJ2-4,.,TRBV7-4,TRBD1,TGTGCCAGCAGTTACCCTCGTCCCCGGACGACAGGGGGCGACAAAAACATTCAGTACTTC,CASSYPRPRTTGGDKNIQYF
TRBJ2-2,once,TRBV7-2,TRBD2,TGTGCCAGCACCGGGGGGGGTCCTGGGGAGCTGTTTTTT,CASTGGGPGELFF
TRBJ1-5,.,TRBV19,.,TGTGCCAGTAGTATCTCGGGCAGCAATCAGCCCCAGCATTTT,CASSISGSNQPQHF
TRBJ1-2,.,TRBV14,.,TGTGCCAGCAGCCAGGGGCTGAGTGGCTACACCTTC,CASSQGLSGYTF
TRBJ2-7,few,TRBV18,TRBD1,TGTGCCAGCTCACTTGGGACAGGTCCCCGGGGCGAGCAGTACTTC,CASSLGTGPRGEQYF
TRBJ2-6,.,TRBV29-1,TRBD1,TGCAGCGTTCGCGTGGGGGACAGGGGGGACAAAAATTACTCTGGGGCCAACGTCCTGACTTTC,CSVRVGDRGDKNYSGANVLTF
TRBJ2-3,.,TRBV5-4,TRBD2,TGTGCCAGCAGCTTGTATTTAAGCGGGGGGGCAGATACGCAGTATTTT,CASSLYLSGGADTQYF
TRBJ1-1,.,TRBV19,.,TGTGCCAGTAGGATGAGGGATGGTGGCACTGAAGCTTTCTTT,CASRMRDGGTEAFF
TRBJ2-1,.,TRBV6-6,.,TGTGCCAGCAGTCCCTGGGGAGGGGGGCCTTGGGATGAGCAGTTCTTC,CASSPWGGGPWDEQFF
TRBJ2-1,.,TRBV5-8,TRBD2,TGTGCCAGCAGCTTGTGGTCGGGGGGGTCCTACAATGAGCAGTTCTTC,CASSLWSGGSYNEQFF
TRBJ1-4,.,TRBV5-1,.,TGCGCCAGCAGCAGGGACCGGTGGGGGAATGAAAAACTGTTTTTT,CASSRDRWGNEKLFF
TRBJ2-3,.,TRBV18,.,TGTGCCAGCTCACCCGGTACAGAGACAGATACGCAGTATTTT,CASSPGTETDTQYF
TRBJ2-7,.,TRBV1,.,TGCACCAGCAGCCGCCGGATCCAGGGACTAGCGGGAGGGCCGCACTACGAGCAGTACTTC,CTSSRRIQGLAGGPHYEQYF
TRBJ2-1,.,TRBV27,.,TGTGCCAGCAGCAACCGAGCGGGCTCCTACAATGAGCAGTTCTTC,CASSNRAGSYNEQFF
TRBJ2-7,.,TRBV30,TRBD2,TGTGCCTGGAGTCAACCTACTTGGACTAGTAGGTACGAGCAGTACTTC,CAWSQPTWTSRYEQYF
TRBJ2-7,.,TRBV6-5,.,TGTGCCAGCACCGAAGGGTGGCAGGTTTACGAGCAGTACTTC,CASTEGWQVYEQYF
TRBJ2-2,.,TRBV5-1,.,TGCGCCAGCAGCTTGGTGGCAGGGAGTACGGAGCTGTTTTTT,CASSLVAGSTELFF
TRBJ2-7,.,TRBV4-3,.,TGCGCCAGCAGCCAAGATAAGGCAGGGTCCTACGAGCAGTACTTC,CASSQDKAGSYEQYF
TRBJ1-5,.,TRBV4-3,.,TGCGCCAGCAGCCAAGAGAGGTTCCGGCAGGAGCCCCAGCATTTT,CASSQERFRQEPQHF
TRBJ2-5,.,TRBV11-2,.,TGTGCCAGCAGCTCAGCCCTAGCGTACCAAGAGACCCAGTACTTC,CASSSALAYQETQYF
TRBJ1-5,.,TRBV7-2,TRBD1,TGTGCCAGCAGCCCCTCACAGGGGGCCTATCAGCCCCAGCATTTT,CASSPSQGAYQPQHF
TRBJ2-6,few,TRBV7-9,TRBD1,TGTGCCAGCAGCTTCGGACAGGCCGGGGCCAACGTCCTGACTTTC,CASSFGQAGANVLTF
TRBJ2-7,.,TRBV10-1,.,TGCGCCAGCGGTCTGGGACGCTCCATTGGGGAGCAGTACTTC,CASGLGRSIGEQYF
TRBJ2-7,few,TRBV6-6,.,TGTGCCAGCAGTTACCCTGGAACAGGGCGATACGAGCAGTACTTC,CASSYPGTGRYEQYF
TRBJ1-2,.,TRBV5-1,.,TGCGCCAGCTCCTCACAGATTAACTATGGCTACACCTTC,CASSSQINYGYTF
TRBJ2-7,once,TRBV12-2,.,TGTGCAAGTCGCTTAATTTACCTAGCGGGGGCCACCTACGAGCAGTACTTC,CASRLIYLAGATYEQYF
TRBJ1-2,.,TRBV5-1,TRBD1,TGCGCCAGCAGCCACGGACAGGGGGCCAACTATGGCTACACCTTC,CASSHGQGANYGYTF
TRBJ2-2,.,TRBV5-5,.,TGTGCCAGCAGCTCCGTCGGTGGAGTATATACCGGGGAGCTGTTTTTT,CASSSVGGVYTGELFF
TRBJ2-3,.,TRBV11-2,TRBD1,TGTGCCAGCAGCCCGACGGGACAGGCAAGCACAGATACGCAGTATTTT,CASSPTGQASTDTQYF
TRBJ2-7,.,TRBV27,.,TGTGCCAGCAGTTTATCGAGGGCCGGAACCTACGAGCAGTACTTC,CASSLSRAGTYEQYF
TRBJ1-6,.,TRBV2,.,TGTGCCAGCAGTGAAAAGGGTTCCTATAATTCACCCCTCCACTTT,CASSEKGSYNSPLHF
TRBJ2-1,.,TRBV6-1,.,TGTGCCAGCAGTGAAGAAGGCACTGAGCAGTTCTTC,CASSEEGTEQFF
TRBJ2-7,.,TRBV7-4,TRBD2,TGTGCCAGCTCTAGCGGGGGGGCCTACGAGCAGTACTTC,CASSSGGAYEQYF
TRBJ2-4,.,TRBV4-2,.,TGTGCCAGCAGCCCCAATAGGAGGGGGCCAGGAAACATTCAGTACTTC,CASSPNRRGPGNIQYF
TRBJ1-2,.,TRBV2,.,TGTGCCAGCAGTGAAGAGGGTAACGGCTATGGCTACACCTTC,CASSEEGNGYGYTF
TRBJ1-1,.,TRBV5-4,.,TGTGCCAGCAGCTTGCAGGGGATGAACACTGAAGCTTTCTTT,CASSLQGMNTEAFF
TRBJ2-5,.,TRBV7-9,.,TGTGCCAGCAGCTTAATCTTGAGCGCTCAAGAGACCCAGTACTTC,CASSLILSAQETQYF
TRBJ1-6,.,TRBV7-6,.,TGTGCCAGCAGCCGCGACAGGCCTAGTAATTCACCCCTCCACTTT,CASSRDRPSNSPLHF
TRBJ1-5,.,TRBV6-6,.,TGTGCCAGCAGAGGGTTCGTGGGGAGCAATCAGCCCCAGCATTTT,CASRGFVGSNQPQHF
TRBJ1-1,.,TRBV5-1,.,TGCGCCAGCAGCCAAGGGACATCGACTGAAGCTTTCTTT,CASSQGTSTEAFF
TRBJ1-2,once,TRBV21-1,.,TGTGCCAGCAGCAAAGGGGGTCCCGGGACAGGGGACGGCTACACCTTC,CASSKGGPGTGDGYTF
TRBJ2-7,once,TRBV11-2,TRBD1,TGTGCCAGCAGCTCATACAGGGGCGAGCGGCAGTACTTC,CASSSYRGERQYF
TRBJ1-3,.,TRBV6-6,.,TGTGCCAGCAACCCGGGGGGCGGAAACACCATATATTTT,CASNPGGGNTIYF
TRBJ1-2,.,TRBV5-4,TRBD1,TGTGCCAGCAGCATAGAAGCCCAGGGGGCGGCATATGGCTACACCTTC,CASSIEAQGAAYGYTF
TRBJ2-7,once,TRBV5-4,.,TGTGCCAGCAGTCCATCTTCCGGGCCCTCCTACGAGCAGTACTTC,CASSPSSGPSYEQYF
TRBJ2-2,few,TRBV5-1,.,TGCGCCAGCAGCTTGTTCGGCGGGGAGCTGTTTTTT,CASSLFGGELFF
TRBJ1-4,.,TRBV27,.,TGTGCCAGCAGTTTTGCTGGAGCTAATGAAAAACTGTTTTTT,CASSFAGANEKLFF
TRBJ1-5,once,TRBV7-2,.,TGTGCCAGCAGCCCCAGCAATCAGCCCCAGCATTTT,CASSPSNQPQHF
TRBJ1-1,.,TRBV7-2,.,TGTGCCAGCAGCGAACAGAGGAACACTGAAGCTTTCTTT,CASSEQRNTEAFF
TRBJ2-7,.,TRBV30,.,TGTGCCTGGAGCATTGGGGACATCTGGCTTTACGAGCAGTACTTC,CAWSIGDIWLYEQYF
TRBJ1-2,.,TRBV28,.,TGTGCCAGCAGTCCGCCGGGGGCCTATGGCTACACCTTC,CASSPPGAYGYTF
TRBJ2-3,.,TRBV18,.,TGTGCCAGCTCACCACGACCTGATACGCAGTATTTT,CASSPRPDTQYF
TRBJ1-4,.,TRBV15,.,TGTGCCACCAGCAGAGATCTACAGGGAGAAAAACTGTTTTTT,CATSRDLQGEKLFF
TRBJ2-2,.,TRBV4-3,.,TGCGCCAGCAGCCAACAGGGGGGCCCCGGGGAGCTGTTTTTT,CASSQQGGPGELFF
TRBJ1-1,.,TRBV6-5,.,TGTGCCAGCAGACGACCGAACACTGAAGCTTTCTTT,CASRRPNTEAFF
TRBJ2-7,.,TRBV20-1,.,TGCAGTGCTAGAGTAGTCTCCGAGCAGTACTTC,CSARVVSEQYF
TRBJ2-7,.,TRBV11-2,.,TGTGCCAGCAGCTTTGTTAAGCCACCCTACGAGCAGTACTTC,CASSFVKPPYEQYF
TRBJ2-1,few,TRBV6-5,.,TGTGCCAGCAGTTCCTTAGCCACAGGGACTGGCGGTGAGCAGTTCTTC,CASSSLATGTGGEQFF
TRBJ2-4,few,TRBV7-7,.,TGTGCCAGCAGCTTAGTATGCCAGGGAGCATCGGTGAAAAACATTCAGTACTTC,CASSLVCQGASVKNIQYF